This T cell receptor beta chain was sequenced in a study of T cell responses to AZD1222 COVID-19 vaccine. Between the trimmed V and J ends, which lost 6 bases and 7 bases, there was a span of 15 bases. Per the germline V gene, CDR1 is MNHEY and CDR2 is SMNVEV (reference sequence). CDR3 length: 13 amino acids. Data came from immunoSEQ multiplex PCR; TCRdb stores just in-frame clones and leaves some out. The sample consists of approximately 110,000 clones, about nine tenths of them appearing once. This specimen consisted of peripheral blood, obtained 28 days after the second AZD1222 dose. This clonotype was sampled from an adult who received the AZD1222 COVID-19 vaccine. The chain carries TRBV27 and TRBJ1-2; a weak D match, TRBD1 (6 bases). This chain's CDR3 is CASSRRQVGGYTF. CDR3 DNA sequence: TGTGCCAGCAGCAGAAGACAGGTGGGTGGCTACACCTTC.